Each of the 6 T cell receptor beta chains below was sequenced from the same sample in a study of T cells in Graves' hyperthyroidism and ophthalmopathy (dated by TCRdb to between 2018 and 2021). Library creation used multiplex PCR. Sequencing relied on an Illumina HiSeq 2000. The TCR beta CDR3 regions were amplified from the RNA transcripts. A first-round RT-PCR of the TCR CDR3 used the HTBI primer set with the Qiagen OneStep RT-PCR kit. TCRdb handled the public reads itself, with Q25 trimming in fastp and clone calling in MiXCR, and kept productive beta chains. Merged by CDR3 protein, the rows form single entries marked with the most common genes and DNA. The sample table records 400,000 to 600,000 distinct CDR3 sequences; roughly 16% of these occur just once. The ten largest clonotypes hold approximately 30% of the sample. Sequencing was done on a sample of blood. Source of these receptors: a woman aged 25 to 39 with Graves' ophthalmopathy.

The chain employs TRBV12-3 or TRBV12-4 and TRBJ2-3, with 7 positions matching TRBD2. The CDR3 is 14 residues long. Unmatched junction bases numbered 8, after V lost 8 bases and J lost 3 bases. CDR3 DNA sequence: TGTGCCAGCGGGAGGGGATTAAGTACAGATACGCAGTATTTT. This encodes CASGRGLSTDTQYF.

CDR3 protein: CASSVLLAGSGDTQYF. CDR3 sequence (DNA): TGTGCCAGCAGTGTCCTACTAGCGGGGTCAGGAGATACGCAGTATTTT. The rearrangement uses TRBV27 and TRBJ2-3, with TRBD2 matching over 10 bases. Germline CDR1 reads MNHEY; CDR2 reads SMNVEV (reference sequence). The CDR3 is 16 amino acids. After removal of 5 bases from V and 5 bases from J, the junction contained 10 bases not matched to a gene.

A word on this clonotype: This may stem from a read error, because a much larger clone lies one nucleotide away. V is TRBV28 and J is TRBJ1-2, with 7 bases that match TRBD1. Per the germline V gene, CDR1 is MDHEN and CDR2 is SYDVKM. The CDR3 contains 14 residues. CDR3 DNA: TGTGCCAGCTCCACAGGGGTTGGGGACTATGGCCACACCTTC. Protein sequence: CASSTGVGDYGHTF.

Notes on this clonotype: At one end the junction does not follow the germline gene, possibly because of a read error. The CDR3 here is CAGSLTSGSPETQYF. The CDR3 nucleotides are TGTGCCGGCAGCTTAACTAGCGGGAGTCCCGAGACCCAGTACTTC. The chain combines TRBV5-6 with TRBJ2-5; 11 nucleotides line up with TRBD2. The germline V gene encodes CDR1 SGHDT and CDR2 YYEEEE. This CDR3 has 15 residues.

This clonotype showed up many times. This chain's CDR3 is CSARTSGPNTEAFF. CDR3 DNA sequence: TGCAGTGCTAGAACGTCAGGGCCGAACACTGAAGCTTTCTTT. The V call is TRBV20-1, the J call TRBJ1-1, with TRBD1 as a possible D gene (5 bases). With 2 bases removed from V and 1 base from J, the gap between germline ends came to 11 bases. The CDR3 is 14 residues long. Germline CDR1 reads DFQATT; CDR2 reads SNEGSKA (reference sequence).

This clonotype occurred a few times. The chain uses TRBV5-5 and TRBJ2-7; D may be TRBD2 (5 bases). V lost 0 bases to trimming and J lost 12 bases, with 13 bases between them. The CDR3 length is 12 residues. Germline loops: CDR1 SGHKS, CDR2 YYEKEE (reference sequence). The chain's CDR3 is CASSLGRGPSYF. CDR3 DNA: TGTGCCAGCAGCTTGGGACGAGGGCCCTCGTACTTC. Variable domain in full (rest from reference TRBV5-5 and TRBJ2-7): DAGVTQSPTHLIKTRGQQVTLRCSPISGHKSVSWYQQVLGQGPQFIFQYYEKEERGRGNFPDRFSARQFPNYSSELNVNALLLGDSALYLCASSLGRGPSYFGPGTRLTVT.